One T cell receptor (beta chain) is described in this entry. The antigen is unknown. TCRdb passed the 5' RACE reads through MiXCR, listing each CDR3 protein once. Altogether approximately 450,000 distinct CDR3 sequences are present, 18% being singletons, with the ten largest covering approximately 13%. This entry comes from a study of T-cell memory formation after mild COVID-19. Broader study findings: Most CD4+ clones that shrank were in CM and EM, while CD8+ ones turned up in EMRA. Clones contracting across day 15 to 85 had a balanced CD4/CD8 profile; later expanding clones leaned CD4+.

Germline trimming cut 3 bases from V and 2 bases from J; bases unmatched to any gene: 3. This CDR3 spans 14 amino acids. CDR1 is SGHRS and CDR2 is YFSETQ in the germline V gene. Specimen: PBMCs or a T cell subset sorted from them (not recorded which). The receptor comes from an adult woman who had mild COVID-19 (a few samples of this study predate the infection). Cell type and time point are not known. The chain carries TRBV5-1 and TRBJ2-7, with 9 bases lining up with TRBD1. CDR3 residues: CASSWGQGPYEQYF. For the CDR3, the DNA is TGCGCCAGCAGCTGGGGACAGGGCCCCTACGAGCAGTACTTC.